A single sample is the source of the 7 T cell receptor beta chains below, sequenced in a study of blood T cells in healthy people across ages. The use of a sample-barcoded 5' primer and a J-beta primer mix characterized a second PCR of roughly 6 to 11 cycles. TCRdb independently ran MiXCR on the 5' RACE reads; one entry per CDR3 protein. The sample includes hundreds of thousands of distinct CDR3 sequences, around 34% of them seen just once. Sequenced sample: blood. These receptors were taken from a young man in good health.

In this sample, this clonotype turned up a few times. This chain connects TRBV3-1 to TRBJ2-3; D call uncertain. In germline, CDR1 is LGHDT, CDR2 YNNKEL (reference sequence). V was shortened by 1 base and J by 7 bases, with 6 bases between the two germline ends. There are 12 residues in the CDR3. The CDR3 bases are TGTGCCAGCAGCCAAGCAAGATATACGCAGTATTTT. This encodes CASSQARYTQYF.

A note on this clonotype: At one of its ends the junction is not consistent with the germline gene, which may arise from a read error. V gene TRBV20-1 combines with J gene TRBJ1-3; D call uncertain. The CDR3 runs to 15 residues. From germline, CDR1 is DFQATT and CDR2 SNEGSKA (reference sequence). In DNA form, the CDR3 reads TGCAGTGCTAGCCAGACGTCCGGGAATGGAGACACCATATATTTT. It encodes CSASQTSGNGDTIYF.

The rearrangement links TRBV20-1 to TRBJ1-6; D remains ambiguous. The V end lost 6 bases, the J end lost 7 bases, and 13 bases lay between the germline ends. The CDR3 is 13 residues long. Germline loops: CDR1 DFQATT, CDR2 SNEGSKA (reference sequence). The CDR3 is CSAGGRTNSPLHF. CDR3 sequence (DNA): TGCAGTGCGGGAGGACGGACCAATTCACCCCTCCACTTT.

There are a few counts of this clonotype. This chain uses TRBV11-2 with TRBJ2-1; 9 nucleotides align to TRBD2. The CDR3 covers 17 residues. Trimming at V came to 2 bases and at J to 4 bases, leaving 9 bases not matched to a gene. Germline V gives CDR1 SGHAT, CDR2 FQNNGV. CDR3 region: CASSLLPASGEYNEQFF. The CDR3 DNA is TGTGCCAGCAGCTTACTCCCAGCTAGCGGGGAGTACAATGAGCAGTTCTTC.

This clonotype was detected ten times or more. The V gene is TRBV5-1, the J gene TRBJ2-7; TRBD2 is a possible D gene (6 bases). Germline assignment: CDR1 SGHRS and CDR2 YFSETQ. Deletions cut 0 bases from V and 2 bases from J, with 9 bases between. The CDR3 loop spans 14 amino acids. CDR3 sequence reads: CASSLEGGAYEQYF. The CDR3 nucleotides read TGCGCCAGCAGCTTGGAAGGCGGGGCCTACGAGCAGTACTTC.

This clonotype showed up many times. The rearrangement links TRBV11-1 to TRBJ2-1; no definite D call. Trimming pared 3 bases from V and 8 bases from J, leaving 17 bases between. CDR3 length: 15 residues. Germline V gene lookup returns CDR1 SGHAT and CDR2 FQDESV (reference sequence). CDR3: CASSFFRSILHEQFF. As DNA, the CDR3 is TGTGCCAGCAGCTTCTTCAGGAGCATCCTCCATGAGCAGTTCTTC.

Regarding this clonotype: One junction end does not reproduce the germline sequence, and a read error may be involved. This chain joins TRBV12-3 or TRBV12-4 and TRBJ1-1; D may be TRBD1 (6 bases). CDR3 length: 14 amino acids. Written as DNA, the CDR3 is TGTGCCAGCAGTTCCAGGGGATATAACACCGAAGCTTTCTTT. This translates into CASSSRGYNTEAFF.